This is a list of T cell receptor beta chains from one sample in a study of human T cells and chemical hapten exposure. TCRdb itself ran the RACE reads through MiXCR, one entry per CDR3 protein. The sample consists of more than 250,000 distinct CDR3 sequences, approximately 8.4% of them appearing once. The material sequenced was whole blood, taken in connection with sensitization to the hapten diphenylcyclopropenone (DPC). Every receptor here comes from a woman between 40 and 50 years old with alopecia areata. Some clones in this sample may be carry-over from other donors' samples. CDR3s include the opening cysteine and the closing phenylalanine or tryptophan. Each record gives: D gene, clone size, V gene, J gene, CDR3 protein, CDR3 DNA. The D gene is left open where the match is weak. Part of the rows lack a size; the others show once, few, many or a class for expanded clones.

d_call: NA
clone_size: NA
v_call: TRBV6-1
j_call: TRBJ2-3
cdr3_aa: CAGNGLSTDTQYF
cdr3_nt: TGTGCCGGAAACGGGTTAAGCACAGATACGCAGTATTTT

d_call: TRBD1
clone_size: NA
v_call: TRBV5-5
j_call: TRBJ1-2
cdr3_aa: CASSFLQGTYYGYTF
cdr3_nt: TGTGCCAGCAGCTTCTTACAGGGGACCTACTATGGCTACACCTTC

d_call: NA
clone_size: few
v_call: TRBV19
j_call: TRBJ2-5
cdr3_aa: CASSGTAQETQYF
cdr3_nt: TGTGCCAGTAGCGGGACGGCGCAAGAGACCCAGTACTTC

d_call: TRBD2
clone_size: few
v_call: TRBV7-2
j_call: TRBJ2-1
cdr3_aa: CASSIGTSVSNEQFF
cdr3_nt: TGTGCCAGCAGCATCGGGACTAGCGTCAGCAATGAGCAGTTCTTC

d_call: NA
clone_size: NA
v_call: TRBV6-6
j_call: TRBJ2-3
cdr3_aa: CASSYSVQQATDTQYF
cdr3_nt: TGTGCCAGCAGTTACTCGGTTCAACAGGCCACAGATACGCAGTATTTT

d_call: TRBD1
clone_size: few
v_call: TRBV28
j_call: TRBJ1-2
cdr3_aa: CASSSPGTGGTYGYTF
cdr3_nt: TGTGCCAGCAGTTCCCCCGGGACAGGGGGCACCTATGGCTACACCTTC

d_call: TRBD2
clone_size: NA
v_call: TRBV5-1
j_call: TRBJ2-3
cdr3_aa: CASSLVGLVIDTQYF
cdr3_nt: TGCGCCAGCAGCTTGGTTGGACTAGTCATAGATACGCAGTATTTT

d_call: TRBD1
clone_size: NA
v_call: TRBV5-1
j_call: TRBJ2-4
cdr3_aa: CASTGDRANIQYF
cdr3_nt: TGCGCCAGCACCGGGGACAGGGCGAACATTCAGTACTTC

d_call: TRBD1
clone_size: many
v_call: TRBV20-1
j_call: TRBJ2-7
cdr3_aa: CSAISETGNLYEQYF
cdr3_nt: TGCAGTGCTATTTCCGAGACAGGGAATTTGTACGAGCAGTACTTC

d_call: NA
clone_size: few
v_call: TRBV28
j_call: TRBJ2-7
cdr3_aa: CASNTRSVQGYEQYF
cdr3_nt: TGTGCCAGCAATACCAGGTCCGTACAGGGTTACGAGCAGTACTTC

d_call: TRBD2
clone_size: many
v_call: TRBV5-5
j_call: TRBJ2-3
cdr3_aa: CASSHGTSGRTDTQYF
cdr3_nt: TGTGCCAGCAGCCACGGGACTAGCGGGAGGACCGATACGCAGTATTTT

d_call: NA
clone_size: NA
v_call: TRBV3-1
j_call: TRBJ2-7
cdr3_aa: CASSQASGSPYEQYF
cdr3_nt: TGTGCCAGCAGCCAAGCCTCCGGGAGCCCCTACGAGCAGTACTTC

d_call: TRBD1
clone_size: NA
v_call: TRBV5-5
j_call: TRBJ2-2
cdr3_aa: CASSFTTGMGTGELFF
cdr3_nt: TGTGCCAGCAGCTTTACGACAGGGATGGGCACCGGGGAGCTGTTTTTT

d_call: TRBD1
clone_size: many
v_call: TRBV14
j_call: TRBJ2-3
cdr3_aa: CASSQEYRGPDTQYF
cdr3_nt: TGTGCCAGCAGCCAAGAGTACAGGGGTCCAGATACGCAGTATTTT

d_call: TRBD2
clone_size: few
v_call: TRBV28
j_call: TRBJ2-3
cdr3_aa: CASSLWAAGGGPASSTGRNTQYF
cdr3_nt: TGTGCCAGCAGTTTATGGGCTGCCGGGGGGGGGCCCGCTAGCTCGACCGGCAGGAATACGCAGTATTTT

d_call: TRBD2
clone_size: few
v_call: TRBV9
j_call: TRBJ2-1
cdr3_aa: CASSVGLAKISYNEQFF
cdr3_nt: TGTGCCAGCAGCGTAGGACTAGCGAAGATCTCCTACAATGAGCAGTTCTTC

d_call: NA
clone_size: NA
v_call: TRBV9
j_call: TRBJ1-6
cdr3_aa: CASSVRGHNNNSPLHF
cdr3_nt: TGTGCCAGCAGCGTACGAGGACACAACAATAATTCACCCCTCCACTTT

d_call: TRBD2
clone_size: few
v_call: TRBV9
j_call: TRBJ2-7
cdr3_aa: CASSPVAGGFYEQYF
cdr3_nt: TGTGCCAGCAGCCCAGTGGCGGGAGGCTTTTACGAGCAGTACTTC

d_call: NA
clone_size: few
v_call: TRBV7-2
j_call: TRBJ2-3
cdr3_aa: CASNLGVTDTQYF
cdr3_nt: TGTGCCAGCAATCTTGGGGTCACAGATACGCAGTATTTT

d_call: NA
clone_size: NA
v_call: TRBV6-2/TRBV6-3
j_call: TRBJ2-5
cdr3_aa: CASSVQRRQETQYF
cdr3_nt: TGTGCCAGCAGCGTACAGCGGCGACAAGAGACCCAGTACTTC